This T cell receptor beta chain was obtained from a study of T cells in Graves' hyperthyroidism and ophthalmopathy. V lost 2 bases to trimming and J lost 5 bases, with 10 bases between them. The length of the CDR3 is 13 residues. Germline V gives CDR1 GTSNPN, CDR2 SVGIG (reference sequence). This clonotype was picked up many times. No ophthalmopathy progression within 18 months constituted stable Graves' hyperthyroidism. Diagnoses were established using clinical symptoms, serum thyroxine and TRAb, thyroid ultrasound and orbital computed tomography. It was RNA transcripts that yielded the amplified TCR beta CDR3 regions. The HTBI primer set was used in a first-round RT-PCR of the TCR CDR3. One entry per CDR3 protein, called by TCRdb with MiXCR from the multiplex PCR reads. The data hold 350,000 to 400,000 distinct CDR3 sequences, with roughly 14% observed a single time.

Sequenced: blood. The receptor comes from a woman in her sixties or seventies with Graves' hyperthyroidism. This chain connects TRBV30 to TRBJ2-1; tentative D call: TRBD1 (5 bases). The CDR3: CAWSLEGDNEQFF. The CDR3 nucleotides are TGTGCCTGGAGTCTTGAAGGGGACAATGAGCAGTTCTTC.